One and the same sample provided the 24 T cell receptor beta chains below, sequenced in a study of shared clonotypes between healthy human individuals. The repertoire was sequenced with immunoSEQ multiplex PCR; TCRdb's copy has only in-frame clones and lacks some. The table includes millions of clones, about 95% detected once. The sequenced material came from naive CD4+ T cells sorted from blood. Subset specified: CD45RA+ positively selected. The receptors come from a man between 18 and 35 years old in good health.

This clone was counted once. Distinct nucleotide sequences in the sample also encode this CDR3. The chain recombines TRBV6-4 with TRBJ1-2, with D possibly TRBD1 on 5 matching bases. Trimming removed 2 bases at V and 8 bases at J, with 12 bases between. CDR1 MRHNA and CDR2 SNTAGT come from the germline V gene. The CDR3 is made up of 13 amino acids. The DNA of the CDR3 is TGTGCCAGCAGTGACCAGGGAGGTTACGGCTACACCTTC. It specifies CASSDQGGYGYTF.

The chain uses TRBV5-1 and TRBJ1-6, with 8 bases that match TRBD1. Germline V gene data show CDR1 as SGHRS and CDR2 as YFSETQ. V shed 2 bases, J shed 9 bases, and the junction held 7 bases outside the gene matches. The CDR3 loop spans 15 amino acids. The CDR3: CASSFQGASSSPLHF. DNA of the CDR3: TGCGCCAGCAGCTTCCAGGGGGCCAGTAGTTCACCCCTCCACTTT.

The chain carries TRBV6-5 and TRBJ2-5; TRBD1 aligns across 7 bases. This CDR3 has 14 residues. V lost 5 bases, J lost 5 bases, and 8 bases stayed unmatched. From germline, CDR1 is MNHEY and CDR2 SVGAGI. CDR3 bases: TGTGCCAGCAGTCAAAGACAGGGCGGGGAGACCCAGTACTTC. It is translated as CASSQRQGGETQYF.

The chain has TRBV5-6 and TRBJ2-7; D is undetermined. V was trimmed by 4 bases and J by 4 bases, leaving 12 bases between them. CDR1 and CDR2 (germline): SGHDT, YYEEEE. The CDR3 sequence is 13 residues long. The chain's CDR3 is CASSRGPSYEQYF. The CDR3 DNA follows: TGTGCCAGCAGCCGAGGTCCTAGTTACGAGCAGTACTTC.

This sequence joins TRBV18 and TRBJ2-3; D perhaps matches TRBD2 (7 bases). Germline V gene sequence: CDR1 KGHSH, CDR2 LQKENI. Trimming cost V 6 bases and J 2 bases, with 18 bases left between them. The CDR3 length is 16 residues. CDR3 in DNA: TGTGCCAGCTCGCAGGGGAGCGGGGCTAACACAGATACGCAGTATTTT. Protein sequence: CASSQGSGANTDTQYF.

This chain links TRBV5-4 with TRBJ1-2; D is perhaps TRBD1 (6 bases). This CDR3 is built from 13 residues. Trimming took 5 bases from V and 1 from J, leaving 9 bases between them. Germline V gene data show CDR1 as SGHNT and CDR2 as YYREEE (reference sequence). CDR3 DNA: TGTGCCAGCAGTGAACAGGGTAACTATGGCTACACCTTC. Its translation: CASSEQGNYGYTF.

This sequence joins TRBV19 and TRBJ2-4; D is perhaps TRBD1 (5 bases). CDR1 and CDR2 from the germline V gene are LNHDA and SQIVND (reference sequence). The length of the CDR3 is 14 residues. V was shortened by 3 bases and J by 2 bases, with 8 bases between the two germline ends. The CDR3, as DNA: TGTGCCAGTAGTATCCAGGGCACCAAAAACATTCAGTACTTC. It codes for CASSIQGTKNIQYF.

Comments on this clone: As the CDR3 is not closed by the conserved phenylalanine or tryptophan, this likely results from a read error. The limits of the CDR3 on the DNA are not certain, so only TCRdb's listed CDR3 is given. This chain uses TRBV5-1 with TRBJ1-4; the tabulated D call, TRBD1, remains unverified against the DNA. The CDR3 is 12 residues long, ends included. CDR1 is SGHRS and CDR2 is YFSETQ in the germline V gene. The CDR3 is CASTLESGQGGL.

This clone was seen only once. V gene TRBV18 combines with J gene TRBJ1-4, with D uncertain. CDR3 size: 13 residues. Germline V lookup: CDR1 KGHSH, CDR2 LQKENI. Trimming removed 3 bases from V and 7 bases from J, with 9 bases in between. As DNA, the CDR3 is TGTGCCAGCTCACCCAGGAGCGTTGAAAAACTGTTTTTT. Translation gives CASSPRSVEKLFF.

This rearrangement joins TRBV30 to TRBJ2-7; the match to TRBD2 covers 13 bases. V lost 3 bases and J lost 6; bases outside the gene matches: 5. CDR3 length: 14 amino acids. Germline V gives CDR1 GTSNPN, CDR2 SVGIG (reference sequence). CDR3 bases: TGTGCCTGGAGGGGACTAGCGGGGCAATCCGAGCAGTACTTC. Its translation is CAWRGLAGQSEQYF. The whole variable domain, remainder taken from reference TRBV30 and TRBJ2-7, is SQTIHQWPATLVQPVGSPLSLECTVEGTSNPNLYWYRQAAGRGLQLLFYSVGIGQISSEVPQNLSASRPQDRQFILSSKKLLLSDSGFYLCAWRGLAGQSEQYFGPGTRLTVT.

This clone was counted once. The rearrangement joins TRBV29-1 to TRBJ1-2, with 7 bases lining up with TRBD1. J was trimmed by 2 bases and V by 7 bases; bases with no gene match: 19. CDR1 is SQVTM, CDR2 ANQGSEA, per germline. This CDR3 region has 17 residues. CDR3 protein: CSAASEVSGGKNYGYTF. The CDR3 region has the DNA TGCAGCGCGGCAAGTGAGGTATCAGGGGGTAAAAACTATGGCTACACCTTC.

The chain joins TRBV29-1 to TRBJ2-7; D is tentatively TRBD1 or TRBD2 (6 bases each). V dropped 6 bases and J dropped 2 bases, with 17 bases sitting between them. Germline assignment: CDR1 SQVTM and CDR2 ANQGSEA. The CDR3 consists of 14 residues. DNA for the CDR3: TGCAGCGTGCAGGACAGACCGGGGGCCTACGAGCAGTACTTC. Its translation: CSVQDRPGAYEQYF.

The chain carries TRBV19 and TRBJ1-1; a possible D gene is TRBD1 (6 bases). The CDR3 runs 14 residues. The V and J ends lost 7 bases and 0 bases respectively, with 12 bases between them. Germline V gene lookup returns CDR1 LNHDA and CDR2 SQIVND (reference sequence). DNA of the CDR3: TGTGCCAGTATGGAGGGGGGATTGAACACTGAAGCTTTCTTT. Its translation: CASMEGGLNTEAFF.

The gene calls are TRBV7-2 and TRBJ2-1; 13 bases line up with TRBD2. V trimming: 1 base; J trimming: 5 bases; junction bases outside the gene matches: 5. Germline CDR1 reads SGHTA; CDR2 reads FQGNSA. This CDR3 is 17 amino acids long. The chain's CDR3 is CASSLGRTSGSHNEQFF. The CDR3 DNA follows: TGTGCCAGCAGCTTAGGACGGACTAGCGGGAGTCACAATGAGCAGTTCTTC.

This CDR3 reads CASSYVQGKYNEQFF. CDR3 DNA sequence: TGTGCCAGCAGTTACGTGCAGGGCAAATACAATGAGCAGTTCTTC. The chain employs TRBV6-5 and TRBJ2-1; maybe TRBD1 (5 bases). The V gene's germline CDR1 is MNHEY and CDR2 SVGAGI. V dropped 2 bases and J dropped 4 bases, with 12 bases sitting between them. The CDR3 loop spans 15 amino acids.

The V gene is TRBV10-3, the J gene TRBJ1-6; TRBD1 is a possible D gene (5 bases). This CDR3 has 15 amino acids. V lost 2 bases to trimming and J lost 9 bases, with 14 bases between them. The germline V gene has CDR1 ENHRY and CDR2 SYGVKD. The CDR3 is CAISENLGAGSPLHF. In nucleotides, the CDR3 is TGTGCCATCAGTGAGAACCTAGGGGCCGGTTCACCCCTCCACTTT.

This chain uses TRBV28 with TRBJ2-7; tentative D call: TRBD2 (7 bases). Trimming took off 7 bases at V and 4 bases at J, with 20 bases between the two ends. This CDR3 contains 15 residues. Per the germline V gene, CDR1 is MDHEN and CDR2 is SYDVKM. DNA of the CDR3: TGTGCCAGCACTGGCGGGGGCCCGAGCGTGTACGAGCAGTACTTC. It translates to CASTGGGPSVYEQYF.

The chain couples TRBV6-5 to TRBJ1-1; D possibly corresponds to TRBD1 (5 bases). CDR3 length: 14 amino acids. In germline, CDR1 is MNHEY, CDR2 SVGAGI. Trimming took off 5 bases at V and 9 bases at J, with 19 bases between the two ends. The CDR3 DNA follows: TGTGCCAGCAGTCTACTCGGGCAGGGTTCGAAAGCTTTCTTT. The encoded protein is CASSLLGQGSKAFF.

This chain uses TRBV11-2 with TRBJ2-1; either TRBD1 or TRBD2 may fit D (7 bases each). CDR1 is SGHAT and CDR2 is FQNNGV in the germline V gene. Between the trimmed V and J ends, which lost 8 bases and 4 bases, there was a span of 15 bases. There are 14 residues in the CDR3. CDR3 amino acids: CASQQGGSYNEQFF. The CDR3 DNA follows: TGTGCCAGCCAGCAGGGGGGGTCATACAATGAGCAGTTCTTC.

In regard to this clone: Other DNA variants within this sample encode the same CDR3. The chain joins TRBV18 to TRBJ1-1; D possibly corresponds to TRBD1 (6 bases). CDR1 and CDR2 (germline): KGHSH, LQKENI. Trimming removed 0 bases at V and 2 bases at J, with 10 bases between. The CDR3 extends over 15 amino acids. The CDR3 nucleotides read TGTGCCAGCTCACCACCGGGGGGCGGTAACACTGAAGCTTTCTTT. Residues: CASSPPGGGNTEAFF.

A single count supports this clone. A much larger clone differs by one base, so this may be a read error. The rearrangement uses TRBV6-6 and TRBJ2-7; 8 positions match TRBD1. Trimming took 5 bases from V and 0 from J; bases not matched to a gene: 3. CDR1 is MNHNY, CDR2 SVGAGI, per germline (reference sequence). This CDR3 spans 14 amino acids. The DNA for the CDR3 is TGTGCCAGCAGTGACAGGGGAAGCTCCTACGAGCAGTACTTC. Translated, it gives CASSDRGSSYEQYF.

The gene calls are TRBV4-3 and TRBJ1-4; D remains unclear. This CDR3 is built from 15 residues. Germline loops: CDR1 LGHNA, CDR2 YSLEER. The V and J ends lost 4 bases and 8 bases respectively, with 17 bases between them. Here the CDR3 reads CASSLSDALGEKLFF. The CDR3, as DNA: TGCGCCAGCAGCCTCTCGGACGCCTTAGGGGAAAAACTGTTTTTT.

In this sample, this clone turned up once. The chain links TRBV27 to TRBJ2-3, with 7 bases identical to TRBD2. Trimming cost V 10 bases and J 5 bases; bases outside gene matches: 15. Germline CDR1 MNHEY, CDR2 SMNVEV (reference sequence). This CDR3 contains 15 residues. CDR3 bases: TGTGCCACCCGGGGGGATTCTAGTTTTAGAGATACGCAGTATTTT. Its translation is CATRGDSSFRDTQYF.

The gene calls are TRBV7-3 and TRBJ2-7; D is perhaps TRBD1 or TRBD2 (5 bases each). CDR3 length: 15 residues. Germline lookup yields CDR1 SGHTA and CDR2 FQGTGA. The ends were cut back, 5 bases at V and 2 bases at J, with 16 bases in the middle. CDR3 coding DNA: TGTGCCAGCAGCCAACAGGCGGGCGACACCTACGAGCAGTACTTC. Its translation is CASSQQAGDTYEQYF.